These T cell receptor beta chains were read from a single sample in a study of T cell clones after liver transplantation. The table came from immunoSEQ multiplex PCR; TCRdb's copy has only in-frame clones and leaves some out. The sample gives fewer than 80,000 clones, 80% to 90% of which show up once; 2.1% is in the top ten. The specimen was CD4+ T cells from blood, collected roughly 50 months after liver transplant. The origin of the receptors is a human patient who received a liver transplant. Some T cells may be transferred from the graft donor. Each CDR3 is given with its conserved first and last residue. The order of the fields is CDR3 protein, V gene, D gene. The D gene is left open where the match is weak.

CASSHTSTDTQYF	TRBV5-1	NA
CASSLTFLAGGLNEQFF	TRBV5-4	TRBD2
CASSLLWGNSPLHF	TRBV6-5	NA
CASSSGTSVNYGYTF	TRBV5-1	NA
CASRTRGGWDSYEQYF	TRBV27	NA
CASSLGGTQPHEQYF	TRBV7-6	NA
CSASEFYTQYF	TRBV20-1	NA
CASSRQSNQPQHF	TRBV19	NA
CASRYRANQPQHF	TRBV28	NA
CASSGGQPPYEQYF	TRBV28	NA
CATSPPSGRYNEQFF	TRBV15	NA
CASSSQAGTGSYNEQFF	TRBV9	TRBD2
CASSQALSQGRGYEQYF	TRBV4-3	NA
CASSPLTSGSVEQYF	TRBV7-2	TRBD2
CASSPRTSSETQYF	TRBV6-6	TRBD2
CASSPLGGGATNEKLFF	TRBV5-6	NA
CASSLALGGSYGYTF	TRBV7-9	NA
CASSQDLGQPTGELFF	TRBV4-2	NA
CASQDRGQPTYEQYF	TRBV7-9	NA
CAWRQGSHTGELFF	TRBV30	TRBD1
CASREVQGRPTDTQYF	TRBV27	NA
CASSYEGQGLGYTF	TRBV6-6	TRBD1
CASSISAGESDTQYF	TRBV19	TRBD2
CASSVRAEKSEQYF	TRBV4-1	NA
CASSLDAGAGEKLFF	TRBV11-2	NA
CASSPFDRRNTIYF	TRBV18	NA
CASTVDRGRSYEQYF	TRBV6-5	TRBD1
CASSLTGTGDGYTF	TRBV18	TRBD1
CASSEGYQPQHF	TRBV2	NA